This T cell receptor beta chain stems from a study of blood T cells in healthy people across ages. This clonotype occurred a few times. What it binds is unknown. Per germline, CDR1 SGHRS and CDR2 YFSETQ. With V trimmed by 4 bases and J by 5 bases, 3 bases remained unmatched. The CDR3 is made up of 13 amino acids. A J-beta primer mix and a sample-barcoded 5' primer were used in a second PCR of roughly 6 to 12 cycles. Each cDNA molecule carried a tag from a template-switch adaptor that contained 12 random nucleotides. TCRdb redid the calling of the 5' RACE reads with MiXCR, one entry per CDR3 protein. The data contain over 1,500,000 distinct CDR3 sequences, around half of them seen just once; the ten biggest clones take up approximately 2%. Whole-study findings and limits: Estimated diversity, derived from one million T cells, was regarded as an underestimate. A roughly linear fall in TCR beta diversity per million T cells was seen with increasing age.

The sequencing input was blood. The clonotype originates from a woman aged 40 to 50 in good health. The chain recombines TRBV5-1 with TRBJ2-3; 8 bases fit TRBD1. CDR3 protein: CASSSTGGDTQYF. In DNA form, the CDR3 reads TGCGCCAGCAGCAGCACAGGGGGAGATACGCAGTATTTT.